These 23 T cell receptor beta chains share one sample of origin, sequenced in a study of blood T cells in healthy people across ages. The second PCR ran 7 to 11 cycles with a sample-barcoded 5' primer and J-beta primers. TCRdb reprocessed the 5' RACE reads via MiXCR and lists one record per CDR3 protein. The sample carries around 580,000 distinct CDR3 sequences, under 55% recorded once. The specimen sequenced was blood. Receptors were obtained from a man older than 75 in good health.

The V call is TRBV6-6, the J call TRBJ1-5; D might be TRBD1 (5 bases). The V and J ends lost 7 bases and 0 bases respectively, with 13 bases between them. Germline V gene data show CDR1 as MNHNY and CDR2 as SVGAGI (reference sequence). The CDR3 is made up of 15 amino acids. The CDR3 loop is CASTLMGHSNQPQHF. DNA for the CDR3: TGTGCCAGCACCCTGATGGGGCATAGCAATCAGCCCCAGCATTTT.

A few counts support this clonotype. V gene TRBV20-1 combines with J gene TRBJ2-3; TRBD2 aligns across 8 bases. Trimming removed 5 bases from V and 2 bases from J; junction bases left unmatched: 6. CDR3 length equals 14 residues. CDR1 and CDR2 from the germline V gene are DFQATT and SNEGSKA (reference sequence). Here the CDR3 reads CSAPLAGLTDTQYF. The DNA for the CDR3 is TGCAGTGCTCCGCTAGCGGGCCTCACAGATACGCAGTATTTT.

This clonotype was counted only a few times. This sequence joins TRBV6-1 and TRBJ1-2, with 8 bases matching TRBD1. The CDR3 covers 15 residues. In germline, CDR1 is MNHNS, CDR2 SASEGT. Trimming at V came to 6 bases and at J to 5 bases, leaving 11 bases not matched to a gene. The DNA of the CDR3 is TGTGCCAGCAGCCCAGAGGACAGGGTCCCTTATGGCTACACCTTC. Encoded protein: CASSPEDRVPYGYTF.

The rearrangement links TRBV9 to TRBJ2-3; D not certain. Germline-derived CDR1 and CDR2 are SGDLS and YYNGEE. Between the trimmed V and J ends, which lost 0 bases and 4 bases, there was a span of 9 bases. The CDR3 loop spans 14 amino acids. CDR3 protein: CASSVVPSSDTQYF. The CDR3 DNA sequence: TGTGCCAGCAGCGTAGTGCCTAGTTCAGATACGCAGTATTTT.

The rearrangement joins TRBV6-2 or TRBV6-3 to TRBJ2-1; D gene ambiguous. Germline CDR1 reads MNHEY; CDR2 reads SVGEGT. Deletions cut 6 bases from V and 3 bases from J, with 15 bases between. There are 15 residues in the CDR3. Here the CDR3 DNA reads TGTGCCAGCAGCCTACGCGTTATTGGCTACAATGAGCAGTTCTTC. Amino acid sequence: CASSLRVIGYNEQFF.

The V call is TRBV4-3, the J call TRBJ2-3; the match to TRBD1 covers 7 bases. CDR3 length: 15 residues. Germline CDR1 and CDR2: LGHNA and YSLEER. V lost 3 bases and J lost 1; bases outside the gene matches: 4. CDR3 sequence reads: CASSHDTGGTDTQYF. The CDR3 DNA reads TGCGCCAGCAGCCACGATACAGGGGGCACAGATACGCAGTATTTT.

This clonotype was seen more than once but under ten times. The V gene is TRBV5-1, the J gene TRBJ2-5; D is possibly TRBD2 (5 bases). The CDR3 sequence is 17 residues long. Germline V gene data show CDR1 as SGHRS and CDR2 as YFSETQ. Trimming removed 0 bases at V and 5 bases at J, with 20 bases between. The CDR3 loop is CASSLAAGDPRRETQYF. As DNA, the CDR3 is TGCGCCAGCAGCTTGGCCGCGGGCGACCCTCGGCGGGAGACCCAGTACTTC.

This sequence joins TRBV5-1 and TRBJ2-5; TRBD2 aligns across 11 bases. The end of the DNA is better explained by TRBJ2-7, so the J call may be wrong. There are 13 residues in the CDR3. CDR1 and CDR2 (germline): SGHRS, YFSETQ. This chain's CDR3 is CASRKGLADEQYF. DNA for the CDR3: TGCGCCAGCAGAAAGGGACTAGCGGACGAGCAGTACTTC.

The CDR3 coding sequence is TGTGCCAGCAGCTTAGAGTCCAGCGGGAGGTACAAGCAGTACTTC. Encoded protein: CASSLESSGRYKQYF. The gene calls are TRBV7-2 and TRBJ2-7, with 9 bases aligning to TRBD2. Trimming cost V 1 base and J 8 bases; bases outside gene matches: 9. The germline gives CDR1 SGHTA, CDR2 FQGNSA. The CDR3 is made up of 15 amino acids.

The J gene is TRBJ2-7, the V gene TRBV5-1, with 11 bases fitting TRBD2. CDR1 is SGHRS, CDR2 YFSETQ, per germline. With 4 bases clipped from V and 0 bases from J, the junction kept 6 bases outside the gene matches. CDR3 size: 16 residues. For the CDR3, the DNA is TGCGCCAGCAGCATCCCGACTAGCGGGGTCTCCTACGAGCAGTACTTC. The encoded protein is CASSIPTSGVSYEQYF.

This clonotype was found a few times. The genes are TRBV20-1 and TRBJ2-1, with 8 nucleotides matching TRBD2. Trimming removed 4 bases from V and 9 bases from J; junction bases left unmatched: 5. The V gene's germline CDR1 is DFQATT and CDR2 SNEGSKA (reference sequence). The CDR3 covers 12 residues. Here the CDR3 DNA reads TGCAGTGCTAAGAGCGGGAGTGGTGAGCAGTTCTTC. Translation: CSAKSGSGEQFF.

V is TRBV20-1 and J is TRBJ2-1, with 10 bases fitting TRBD2. With 1 base clipped from V and 8 bases from J, the junction kept 8 bases outside the gene matches. The CDR3 has 15 amino acids. Germline V gene lookup returns CDR1 DFQATT and CDR2 SNEGSKA (reference sequence). The CDR3 sequence is CSARVGSGGLDEQFF. The CDR3 coding sequence is TGCAGTGCTAGAGTGGGTAGCGGGGGGCTCGATGAGCAGTTCTTC.

The chain carries TRBV5-1 and TRBJ2-3, with 9 positions matching TRBD2. The CDR3 has 16 residues. The germline CDR1 and CDR2 sequences are SGHRS and YFSETQ. The J segment lost 1 base and the V segment lost 0 bases, leaving 3 bases of the junction unmatched. This chain's CDR3 is CASSLAIAGGTDTQYF. The CDR3 nucleotides are TGCGCCAGCAGCTTGGCCATAGCGGGAGGCACAGATACGCAGTATTTT.

This clonotype was observed a handful of times. The rearrangement uses TRBV7-2 and TRBJ1-1, with D possibly TRBD1 on 5 matching bases. The germline V and J ends were trimmed by 3 bases and 7 bases, with 12 bases remaining between them. The CDR3 length is 13 residues. Looked up from germline, CDR1 is SGHTA and CDR2 is FQGNSA. The CDR3 sequence is CASSFSDSVEAFF. Written as DNA, the CDR3 is TGTGCCAGCAGCTTCAGCGACAGCGTTGAAGCTTTCTTT.

This sequence joins TRBV4-1 and TRBJ2-3, with D unresolved. With 11 bases removed from V and 2 bases from J, the gap between germline ends came to 11 bases. This CDR3 is 12 amino acids long. Germline V gene data show CDR1 as MGHRA and CDR2 as YSYEKL. The CDR3 bases are TGCGCCGCGCAGGCAGACACAGATACGCAGTATTTT. Residues: CAAQADTDTQYF.

This chain joins TRBV12-3 or TRBV12-4 and TRBJ2-1, with D possibly being TRBD2 (5 bases). V lost 6 bases and J lost 10, with 10 bases in between. This CDR3 is 11 amino acids long. CDR3 region: CASRTTGEQFF. CDR3 nucleotides: TGTGCCAGCAGGACTACTGGGGAGCAGTTCTTC.

This clonotype came up a few times. The rearrangement joins TRBV6-2 or TRBV6-3 to TRBJ2-7; 13 bases agree with TRBD2. The CDR3 is 17 residues long. Unmatched junction bases numbered 12, after V lost 4 bases and J lost 6 bases. Per the germline V gene, CDR1 is MNHEY and CDR2 is SVGEGT. This CDR3 reads CASSLRRTSGSLPEQYF. The CDR3, as DNA: TGTGCCAGCAGTTTGAGGCGGACTAGCGGGAGTCTTCCCGAGCAGTACTTC.

V usage is TRBV28 and J usage is TRBJ2-5, with 7 bases identical to TRBD2. This CDR3 contains 15 residues. V dropped 4 bases and J dropped 7; count of bases not matched to a gene: 12. Germline CDR1 is MDHEN and CDR2 is SYDVKM. The CDR3 DNA reads as TGTGCCAGCAGTTCTAGCGGTGGGGGTAGAGCGACCCAGTACTTC. Translation gives CASSSSGGGRATQYF.

The chain is built from TRBV14 and TRBJ2-7; 8 bases map to TRBD1. The V and J ends lost 1 base and 12 bases, in that order; junction bases with no gene match: 17. CDR1 is SGHDN and CDR2 is FVKESK in the germline V gene. The CDR3 covers 16 residues. CDR3 in DNA: TGTGCCAGCAGCCAAGCAGGACAGGGCATTTGGGGGACCCGGTACTTC. Encoded protein: CASSQAGQGIWGTRYF.

In its sample, this clonotype was seen once. The V call is TRBV20-1, the J call TRBJ2-5; TRBD2 matches at 9 bases. Unmatched junction bases numbered 13, after V lost 3 bases and J lost 11 bases. The CDR3 is 14 amino acids. Germline V gives CDR1 DFQATT, CDR2 SNEGSKA (reference sequence). The DNA for the CDR3 is TGCAGTGCTAGGAGTAGGGCTAGCGGGACGGGGCAGTACTTC. Translated: CSARSRASGTGQYF.

This clonotype came up many times. J is TRBJ2-5 and V is TRBV10-3; 8 bases fit TRBD1. Germline V gene lookup returns CDR1 ENHRY and CDR2 SYGVKD. The ends lost 0 bases at V and 2 bases at J; junction bases unmatched: 11. The CDR3 covers 18 residues. CDR3: CAISESLGQGARQETQYF. Here the CDR3 DNA reads TGTGCCATCAGTGAGTCTCTAGGGCAGGGGGCTCGACAAGAGACCCAGTACTTC.

V and J are TRBV20-1 and TRBJ1-2; D remains ambiguous. The length of the CDR3 is 12 residues. Germline-derived CDR1 and CDR2 are DFQATT and SNEGSKA (reference sequence). V was pared by 0 bases and J by 8 bases, with 10 bases between. CDR3 nucleotide sequence: TGCAGTGCTAGAGAGCCGGCCTACGGCTACACCTTC. This gives the protein CSAREPAYGYTF.

This clonotype turned up a few times. The V gene is TRBV27, the J gene TRBJ2-1, with 9 bases aligning to TRBD2. Germline trimming cut 3 bases from V and 5 bases from J; bases unmatched to any gene: 11. Germline CDR1 and CDR2: MNHEY and SMNVEV (reference sequence). This CDR3 region has 17 residues. The CDR3 DNA reads as TGTGCCAGCAGTTTCACGGGGGGCGGGAGGGCCAACAATGAGCAGTTCTTC. This encodes CASSFTGGGRANNEQFF.